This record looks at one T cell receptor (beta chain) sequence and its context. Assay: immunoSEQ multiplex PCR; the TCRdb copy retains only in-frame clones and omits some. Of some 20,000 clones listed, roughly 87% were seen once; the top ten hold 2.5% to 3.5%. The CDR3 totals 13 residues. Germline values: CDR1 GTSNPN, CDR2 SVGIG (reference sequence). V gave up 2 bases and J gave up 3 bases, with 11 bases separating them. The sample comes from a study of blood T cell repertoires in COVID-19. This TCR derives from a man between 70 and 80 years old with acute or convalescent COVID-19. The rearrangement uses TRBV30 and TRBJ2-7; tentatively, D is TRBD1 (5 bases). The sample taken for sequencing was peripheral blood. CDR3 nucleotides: TGTGCCTGGAGTAGGGGAAAAGACTACGAGCAGTACTTC. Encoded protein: CAWSRGKDYEQYF.